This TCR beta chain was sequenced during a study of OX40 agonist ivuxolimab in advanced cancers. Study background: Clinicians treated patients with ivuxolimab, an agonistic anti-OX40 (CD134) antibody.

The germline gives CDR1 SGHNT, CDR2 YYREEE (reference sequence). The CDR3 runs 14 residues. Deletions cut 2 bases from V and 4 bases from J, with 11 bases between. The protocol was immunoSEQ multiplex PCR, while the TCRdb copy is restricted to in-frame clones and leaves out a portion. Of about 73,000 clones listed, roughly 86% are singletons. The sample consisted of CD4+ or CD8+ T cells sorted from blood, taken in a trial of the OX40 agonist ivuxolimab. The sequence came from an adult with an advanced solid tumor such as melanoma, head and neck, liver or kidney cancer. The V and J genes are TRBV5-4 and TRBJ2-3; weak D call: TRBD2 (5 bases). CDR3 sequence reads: CASSLTGSADTQYF. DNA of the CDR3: TGTGCCAGCAGCTTAACGGGAAGCGCAGATACGCAGTATTTT.